This T cell receptor (beta chain) was sequenced during a study of blood T cell repertoires in COVID-19 (dated by TCRdb to the early 2020s). Describing the broader study: Samples covering the acute and convalescent phases of COVID-19 were provided by collaborators in the United States, Italy and Spain. The material from the prospective study consisted of cDNA or gDNA derived from T cells, B-cell-depleted T cells, or PBMCs. Deeply sampled blood TCRbeta repertoires from subjects exposed to, actively infected with, or recovered from COVID-19 were included in the dataset. The repertoires were made available in a free public database intended to serve as a resource for research on the immune response to SARS-CoV-2. Samples came from the ongoing ImmuneRACE study (first 160 participants) plus 1,254 subjects from 6 global collaborators. Nearly every sample came with metadata listing a de-identified subject ID, COVID-19 status, age in years and sex. Where HLA class I and class II types were available, the types were taken from metadata supplied by the sample provider, not from assay-based typing. Points the paper makes about the study in general: The amount of clinical and demographic metadata varied by source and participant and was provided uncurated.

Whole blood was collected in K2EDTA tubes by collaborating institutions according to the institutions' own protocols. For TCRbeta analysis, collaborator samples were shipped as frozen whole blood, as isolated PBMCs, or as DNA extracted from either sample type. TCRbeta CDR3 regions were amplified from genomic DNA by means of the immunoSEQ Assay, a bias-controlled multiplex PCR. The study's processing was this. The number of nucleated cells in each sample was estimated from the amplification of reference gene primers within the assay. To quantify the absolute abundance of each unique TCRbeta CDR3 rearrangement, sequence reads were collapsed and filtered. For each sample, productive Simpson clonality was calculated as the square root of Simpson's diversity index over productive rearrangements. TCRdb took this table from immuneACCESS and kept in-frame rearrangements with V and J called. Such tables lack part of the clones; where checked against another copy, unresolved V genes explain under half of the gap, and the rest is unexplained. V and J calls and clone size come straight from that table; D and trimming were deduced from the DNA. In this sample the table shows 250,000 or so clones, roughly four fifths of which occur a single time. The biggest ten clones account for 4% to 4.5% of the sample.

The CDR3 contains 17 residues, cysteine and phenylalanine counted. CDR3 DNA is the only sequence kept; it has 51 bases, read in frame from the first base. V loses 1 base at its end and J loses 4 bases; junction bases beyond the gene matches: 9. CDR1 and CDR2, per the germline V gene, are SGHVS and FQNEAQ. With regard to this clone: Its antigen is currently not known. One base away there is no much larger clone; base qualities are not given.

The chain is assembled from TRBV7-8 and TRBJ2-1, with 8 junctional bases fitting TRBD2. Source material: peripheral blood. This clonotype was sampled from a middle-aged man with acute or convalescent COVID-19. CDR3 loop: CASSLEGLAGGYNEQFF. The nucleotide sequence reads TGTGCCAGCAGCTTAGAAGGTCTAGCGGGTGGATACAATGAGCAGTTCTTC.